These 23 T cell receptor beta chains were all obtained from the same sample, sequenced in a study of somatic mutations in cytotoxic T cells in rheumatoid arthritis. Sequencing was performed with immunoSEQ multiplex PCR; in TCRdb, only in-frame clones are kept and a portion is missing. The sample yields about 29,000 clones, around 87% seen once. Input material: CD8+ T cells sorted from blood. The source of these receptors is an adult with rheumatoid arthritis.

V and J are TRBV7-3 and TRBJ2-1; D might be TRBD1 (5 bases). V lost 2 bases and J 8 bases, leaving 13 bases between the germline ends. CDR3 size: 14 residues. CDR1 SGHTA and CDR2 FQGTGA come from the germline V gene. CDR3 coding DNA: TGTGCCAGCAGCTTAGAAGAAGGGGCCGATGAGCAGTTCTTC. Translation gives CASSLEEGADEQFF.

The chain is built from TRBV2 and TRBJ2-7, with D possibly matching TRBD1 (5 bases). V gave up 2 bases and J gave up 3 bases, with 11 bases separating them. This CDR3 region has 14 residues. CDR1 SNHLY and CDR2 FYNNEI come from the germline V gene. The CDR3 DNA sequence: TGTGCCAGCAGTGAAAGTGGACACAGCTACGAGCAGTACTTC. Protein product: CASSESGHSYEQYF.

This clone showed up just once. The chain carries TRBV28 and TRBJ1-6, with no clear D. Germline CDR1 MDHEN, CDR2 SYDVKM. This CDR3 is 14 amino acids long. The V end was cut by 7 bases, the J end by 7 bases, with 14 bases between. CDR3 loop: CASNIQLGNSPLHF. As DNA, the CDR3 is TGTGCCAGCAACATTCAGTTGGGGAATTCACCCCTCCACTTT.

V is TRBV7-9 and J is TRBJ1-3; D not certain. The CDR3 contains 19 residues. Trimming cost V 5 bases and J 4 bases, with 27 bases left between them. Germline CDR1 and CDR2: SEHNR and FQNEAQ (reference sequence). The CDR3 is CASSAPYSILPVSGNTIYF. CDR3 bases: TGTGCCAGCAGCGCCCCTTACAGTATTCTCCCCGTCTCCGGAAACACCATATATTTT.

V usage is TRBV19 and J usage is TRBJ1-5; possibly TRBD1 for D (5 bases). There are 15 residues in the CDR3. Trimming left V 4 bases short and J 4 bases short, with 14 bases between. Germline assignment: CDR1 LNHDA and CDR2 SQIVND (reference sequence). The CDR3 reads CASSTYFGANQPQHF. In DNA, the CDR3 is TGTGCCAGTAGTACGTACTTCGGGGCGAATCAGCCCCAGCATTTT. The full variable domain, with the rest looked up from reference TRBV19 and TRBJ1-5, is DGGITQSPKYLFRKEGQNVTLSCEQNLNHDAMYWYRQDPGQGLRLIYYSQIVNDFQKGDIAEGYSVSREKKESFPLTVTSAQKNPTAFYLCASSTYFGANQPQHFGDGTRLSIL.

The chain employs TRBV15 and TRBJ1-1, with TRBD1 as a possible D gene (5 bases). The CDR3 consists of 15 residues. The germline V and J ends were trimmed by 2 bases and 3 bases, with 13 bases remaining between them. Germline values: CDR1 LNHNV, CDR2 YYDKDF (reference sequence). CDR3 sequence: CATSRRGTEDTEAFF. The CDR3 DNA is TGTGCCACCAGCAGACGGGGGACCGAGGACACTGAAGCTTTCTTT.

The CDR3 region is CASSSSKDRGHTGELFF. CDR3 nucleotide sequence: TGTGCCAGCAGCTCATCAAAGGACAGGGGGCACACCGGGGAGCTGTTTTTT. The rearrangement uses TRBV9 and TRBJ2-2; 11 bases fit TRBD1. Germline V gene lookup returns CDR1 SGDLS and CDR2 YYNGEE. CDR3 length: 17 residues. V lost 4 bases to trimming and J lost 3 bases; unmatched junction nucleotides: 8.

CDR3 sequence (DNA): TGTGCCAGCAGTTTCCTGATTGCGGGTCCCGCGAACACCGGGGAGCTGTTTTTT. This encodes CASSFLIAGPANTGELFF. The rearrangement joins TRBV27 to TRBJ2-2, with D possibly TRBD2 on 5 matching bases. The CDR3 runs 18 residues. V lost 3 bases and J 0 bases, leaving 17 bases between the germline ends. CDR1 and CDR2 (germline): MNHEY, SMNVEV (reference sequence).

The chain uses TRBV7-9 and TRBJ2-1, with 12 bases matching TRBD2. The CDR3 loop spans 19 amino acids. The germline V gene encodes CDR1 SEHNR and CDR2 FQNEAQ (reference sequence). V lost 4 bases, J lost 3 bases, and 13 bases stayed unmatched. The CDR3 nucleotides are TGTGCCAGCAGCTCAAAGACTAGCGGGGGACCTCCAATCTACAATGAGCAGTTCTTC. Amino acids: CASSSKTSGGPPIYNEQFF.

The chain uses TRBV29-1 and TRBJ1-1; no clear D. From germline, CDR1 is SQVTM and CDR2 ANQGSEA. V was clipped by 6 bases and J by 0 bases, with 5 bases between them. The length of the CDR3 is 11 residues. The DNA of the CDR3 is TGCAGCGTAGCAGTGAACACTGAAGCTTTCTTT. It yields the protein CSVAVNTEAFF.

This clone appeared a few times. The chain couples TRBV10-3 to TRBJ1-6, with D unresolved. This CDR3 is 15 amino acids long. V dropped 3 bases and J dropped 6 bases, with 12 bases sitting between them. Germline assignment: CDR1 ENHRY and CDR2 SYGVKD. This chain's CDR3 is CAISEQLWGNSPLHF. As DNA, the CDR3 is TGTGCCATCAGTGAACAACTTTGGGGTAATTCACCCCTCCACTTT.

Only a few counts were recorded for this clone. The V and J genes are TRBV4-1 and TRBJ2-7; 7 nucleotides line up with TRBD2. The CDR3 contains 13 residues. V lost 2 bases, J lost 5 bases, and 3 bases stayed unmatched. Germline V gene lookup returns CDR1 MGHRA and CDR2 YSYEKL. The chain's CDR3 is CASSQRAGDEQYF. The CDR3 DNA sequence: TGCGCCAGCAGCCAACGCGCGGGAGACGAGCAGTACTTC.

The CDR3 sequence: CASSPRENEQFF. CDR3 bases: TGTGCCAGCTCACCACGGGAGAATGAGCAGTTCTTC. V gene TRBV18 combines with J gene TRBJ2-1; maybe TRBD2 (5 bases). The germline V gene has CDR1 KGHSH and CDR2 LQKENI. The germline V and J ends were trimmed by 1 base and 7 bases, with 5 bases remaining between them. This CDR3 contains 12 residues.

The chain recombines TRBV6-1 with TRBJ1-1, with 7 bases that match TRBD1. Germline-derived CDR1 and CDR2 are MNHNS and SASEGT. The J segment lost 0 bases and the V segment lost 1 base, leaving 8 bases of the junction unmatched. This CDR3 is 17 amino acids long. The CDR3 bases are TGTGCCAGCAGTGAAGTACGACAGGGACCGTTGAACACTGAAGCTTTCTTT. Translation gives CASSEVRQGPLNTEAFF.

The CDR3 region is CASSLAVSTDTQYF. CDR3 coding DNA: TGCGCCAGCAGTTTAGCGGTTAGCACAGATACGCAGTATTTT. The rearrangement links TRBV10-2 to TRBJ2-3, with D perhaps matching TRBD2 (6 bases). The CDR3 consists of 14 residues. CDR1 WSHSY and CDR2 SAAADI come from the germline V gene. The V end lost 5 bases, the J end lost 0 bases, and 9 bases lay between the germline ends.

The chain combines TRBV4-2 with TRBJ2-7; TRBD1 matches at 9 bases. Germline V gene sequence: CDR1 LGHNA, CDR2 YNFKEQ. The CDR3 contains 16 residues. Trimming cost V 4 bases and J 0 bases; bases outside gene matches: 7. The CDR3 region has the DNA TGTGCCAGCAGCCCCCTCCCGACAGGGGGCTCCTACGAGCAGTACTTC. It codes for CASSPLPTGGSYEQYF.

The CDR3 reads CASSQGLAGRTDTQYF. The CDR3 bases are TGCGCCAGCAGCCAAGGGCTAGCGGGTCGCACAGATACGCAGTATTTT. This sequence joins TRBV4-1 and TRBJ2-3, with 8 bases fitting TRBD2. The CDR3 is 16 residues long. Trimming removed 1 base from V and 1 base from J; junction bases left unmatched: 4. Germline V gene data show CDR1 as MGHRA and CDR2 as YSYEKL.

The V call is TRBV29-1, the J call TRBJ2-1; D might be TRBD1 (5 bases). V was pared by 7 bases and J by 7 bases, with 8 bases between. This CDR3 is built from 10 residues. CDR1 and CDR2 (germline): SQVTM, ANQGSEA. CDR3: CSATENEQFF. In DNA, the CDR3 is TGCAGCGCGACAGAGAATGAGCAGTTCTTC.

The chain has TRBV4-3 and TRBJ1-5, with a weak D call TRBD1 (6 bases). The ends were cut back, 0 bases at V and 0 bases at J, with 15 bases in the middle. CDR1 LGHNA and CDR2 YSLEER come from the germline V gene. This CDR3 comprises 18 residues. The CDR3 DNA follows: TGCGCCAGCAGCCAAGAATCAATTCGGGGGCATAGCAATCAGCCCCAGCATTTT. This translates into CASSQESIRGHSNQPQHF.

J is TRBJ2-1 and V is TRBV27, with TRBD2 matching 8 bases. CDR1 is MNHEY and CDR2 is SMNVEV in the germline V gene (reference sequence). With 10 bases clipped from V and 4 bases from J, the junction kept 6 bases outside the gene matches. This CDR3 has 13 amino acids. For the CDR3, the DNA is TGTGCCACCCTTAGCGGGGCTTACAATGAGCAGTTCTTC. It is translated as CATLSGAYNEQFF.

This chain uses TRBV19 with TRBJ2-7, with 10 nucleotides matching TRBD1. The V and J ends lost 0 bases and 4 bases, in that order; junction bases with no gene match: 6. Germline CDR1 and CDR2: LNHDA and SQIVND (reference sequence). CDR3 length: 16 residues. The CDR3 loop is CASSIDGTGAVYEQYF. CDR3 DNA: TGTGCCAGTAGTATAGACGGGACAGGGGCGGTTTACGAGCAGTACTTC.

This chain uses TRBV9 with TRBJ2-5, with D perhaps matching TRBD2 (7 bases). V was trimmed by 3 bases and J by 5 bases, leaving 17 bases between them. Germline V CDR1 and CDR2: SGDLS, YYNGEE. The CDR3 is 15 residues long. This CDR3 reads CASSEGGGAWETQYF. CDR3 DNA sequence: TGTGCCAGCAGCGAAGGAGGGGGGGCCTGGGAGACCCAGTACTTC.

This clone was recorded only once. The J gene is TRBJ2-2, the V gene TRBV4-1, with D possibly matching TRBD1 (5 bases). The V gene's germline CDR1 is MGHRA and CDR2 YSYEKL. This CDR3 has 15 amino acids. Trimming took 0 bases from V and 4 from J, leaving 9 bases between them. The CDR3 nucleotides are TGCGCCAGCAGCCAAGACAGGGTCATCACCGGGGAGCTGTTTTTT. Its protein product is CASSQDRVITGELFF.